Listed here are 8 T cell receptor beta chains from one sample, sequenced in a study of cytomegalovirus exposure and HLA in healthy donors. This PCR relied on a set of 60 Vbeta primers and 13 Jbeta primers. Assay: immunoSEQ multiplex PCR; the TCRdb copy retains only in-frame clones and omits some. Its table lists 95,000 to 110,000 clones. Sequenced material: PBMCs. Source of these receptors: a man aged 40-50 years in good health and CMV-seronegative.

V is TRBV19 and J is TRBJ1-1; a possible D gene is TRBD1 (5 bases). The CDR3 has 17 amino acids. CDR1 and CDR2 from the germline V gene are LNHDA and SQIVND (reference sequence). V gave up 3 bases and J gave up 0 bases, with 17 bases separating them. The CDR3 nucleotides are TGTGCCAGTAGTATCCCTGTGTCGGCAGGGATGAACACTGAAGCTTTCTTT. Protein product: CASSIPVSAGMNTEAFF.

The chain recombines TRBV7-6 with TRBJ2-3, with 7 positions matching TRBD2. Germline loops: CDR1 SGHVS, CDR2 FNYEAQ. The length of the CDR3 is 16 residues. V was pared by 0 bases and J by 2 bases, with 5 bases of the junction left unmatched. The CDR3: CASSLAPSGLTDTQYF. The CDR3 coding sequence is TGTGCCAGCAGCTTAGCGCCTAGCGGTCTCACAGATACGCAGTATTTT.

V and J are TRBV19 and TRBJ1-4; TRBD1 agrees at 8 bases. The CDR3 is made up of 16 amino acids. The V gene end was trimmed by 9 bases and the J gene end by 7 bases; junction bases not matched to a gene: 16. Germline CDR1 and CDR2: LNHDA and SQIVND (reference sequence). The chain's CDR3 is CASTRDRPGTGEKLFF. The CDR3, as DNA: TGTGCCAGCACCCGGGACAGGCCAGGAACGGGTGAAAAACTGTTTTTT.

The V call is TRBV7-8, the J call TRBJ2-2, with D tentatively TRBD2 (6 bases). The ends were cut back, 5 bases at V and 6 bases at J, with 19 bases in the middle. The CDR3 totals 16 residues. Germline-derived CDR1 and CDR2 are SGHVS and FQNEAQ. The CDR3 DNA reads as TGTGCCAGCAGCCCAATGCCGACTAGTAAAGCCGGGGAGCTGTTTTTT. This translates into CASSPMPTSKAGELFF.

The V call is TRBV27, the J call TRBJ2-7; 9 positions agree with TRBD2. The CDR3 extends over 16 amino acids. Germline CDR1 is MNHEY and CDR2 is SMNVEV (reference sequence). V trimming: 2 bases; J trimming: 0 bases; junction bases outside the gene matches: 5. CDR3 in amino acids: CASSLKAGGPSYEQYF. For the CDR3, the DNA is TGTGCCAGCAGTTTAAAGGCGGGAGGGCCCTCCTACGAGCAGTACTTC.

V usage is TRBV10-2 and J usage is TRBJ2-7; possibly TRBD1 for D (5 bases). Germline V gene sequence: CDR1 WSHSY, CDR2 SAAADI. This CDR3 spans 15 amino acids. The ends were cut back, 8 bases at V and 0 bases at J, with 17 bases in the middle. The chain's CDR3 is CASAWGSGYSYEQYF. The CDR3, as DNA: TGCGCCAGCGCATGGGGCTCAGGTTACTCCTACGAGCAGTACTTC.

The V gene is TRBV6-6, the J gene TRBJ2-2, with D perhaps TRBD2 (5 bases). Germline V gene data show CDR1 as MNHNY and CDR2 as SVGAGI (reference sequence). V dropped 4 bases and J dropped 6 bases, with 18 bases sitting between them. This CDR3 is 16 amino acids long. The CDR3 region has the DNA TGTGCCAGCAGTTTTAGGACTGTTGTTCGGGCCGGGGAGCTGTTTTTT. Protein: CASSFRTVVRAGELFF.

This chain joins TRBV6-5 and TRBJ1-6, with a weak D call TRBD1 (5 bases). V lost 0 bases to trimming and J lost 9 bases, with 9 bases between them. CDR1 is MNHEY and CDR2 is SVGAGI in the germline V gene. This CDR3 comprises 14 residues. This CDR3 reads CASSYSRGSSPLHF. CDR3 DNA sequence: TGTGCCAGCAGTTACTCAAGGGGATCTTCACCCCTCCACTTT.